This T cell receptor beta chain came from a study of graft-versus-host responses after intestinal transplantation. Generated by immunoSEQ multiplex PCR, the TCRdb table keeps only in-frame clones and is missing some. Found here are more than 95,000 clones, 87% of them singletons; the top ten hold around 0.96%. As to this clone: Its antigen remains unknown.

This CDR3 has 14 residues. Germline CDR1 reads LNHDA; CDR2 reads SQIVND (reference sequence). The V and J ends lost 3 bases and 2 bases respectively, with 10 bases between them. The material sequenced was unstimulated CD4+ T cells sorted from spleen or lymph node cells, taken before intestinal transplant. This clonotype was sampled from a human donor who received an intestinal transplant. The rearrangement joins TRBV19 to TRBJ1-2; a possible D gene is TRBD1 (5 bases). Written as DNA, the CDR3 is TGTGCCAGTAGTATGACAGCGTCGAACTATGGCTACACCTTC. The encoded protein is CASSMTASNYGYTF.